These T cell receptor beta chains were read from a single sample in a study of blood T cells in healthy people across ages. TCRdb ran MiXCR on the 5' RACE reads and lists one entry per CDR3 protein. The sample consists of around 750,000 distinct CDR3 sequences, around half of them appearing once. The material sequenced was blood. These receptors came from a man older than 75 in good health. The CDR3 runs from the conserved cysteine through the conserved F or W. Each record gives: CDR3 DNA, CDR3 protein, J gene, clone size, D gene, V gene. A D gene is named only where the DNA matches it firmly. Expanded clones are given a class, and other clones once, few, many or no size at all.

CDR3 DNA: TGTGCCAGCAGCCGCTCTGCGGGAGGGACATACAATGAGCAGTTCTTC
CDR3 protein: CASSRSAGGTYNEQFF
J gene: TRBJ2-1
clone size: .
D gene: TRBD2
V gene: TRBV7-2

CDR3 DNA: TGTGCCAGCAGTGGGAGTGCGGATACGCAGTATTTT
CDR3 protein: CASSGSADTQYF
J gene: TRBJ2-3
clone size: .
D gene: .
V gene: TRBV2

CDR3 DNA: TGTGCCAGCAGTTTGGGACTAGCGGGAGGGAGTATTGACACCGGGGAGCTGTTTTTT
CDR3 protein: CASSLGLAGGSIDTGELFF
J gene: TRBJ2-2
clone size: .
D gene: TRBD2
V gene: TRBV6-2/TRBV6-3

CDR3 DNA: TGCAGTGCTTGGGGGGGACTCAACGAGCAGTACTTC
CDR3 protein: CSAWGGLNEQYF
J gene: TRBJ2-7
clone size: .
D gene: TRBD2
V gene: TRBV20-1

CDR3 DNA: TGTGCCAGCAGCTTCTTTGCAAGCGGGGGCCCTCCGATCAGCCCCCATGGCTACACCTTC
CDR3 protein: CASSFFASGGPPISPHGYTF
J gene: TRBJ1-2
clone size: .
D gene: .
V gene: TRBV7-2

CDR3 DNA: TGTGCCAGCAGTTACTCGAAGGATGGCTACACCTTC
CDR3 protein: CASSYSKDGYTF
J gene: TRBJ1-2
clone size: .
D gene: .
V gene: TRBV6-6

CDR3 DNA: TGCGCCACCAACCAGGTGACCACCAGCGAGCAGTACTTC
CDR3 protein: CATNQVTTSEQYF
J gene: TRBJ2-7
clone size: .
D gene: .
V gene: TRBV10-2

CDR3 DNA: TGTGCCAGCCAGCCCAGCACAGATACGCAGTATTTT
CDR3 protein: CASQPSTDTQYF
J gene: TRBJ2-3
clone size: .
D gene: .
V gene: TRBV7-2

CDR3 DNA: TGCAGTGCTAGAGATCTAGGGCGGGGGAGCCAGCCCCAGCATTTT
CDR3 protein: CSARDLGRGSQPQHF
J gene: TRBJ1-5
clone size: .
D gene: .
V gene: TRBV20-1

CDR3 DNA: TGTGCCAGCAGTGAATTCACGTTCAGGGGAGGAGGCTACACCTTC
CDR3 protein: CASSEFTFRGGGYTF
J gene: TRBJ1-2
clone size: few
D gene: .
V gene: TRBV6-1

CDR3 DNA: TGTGCCGGCAGTCCCGGGACTAGCGGTTTCTGGGAGCAGTTCTTC
CDR3 protein: CAGSPGTSGFWEQFF
J gene: TRBJ2-1
clone size: once
D gene: TRBD2
V gene: TRBV12-3/TRBV12-4

CDR3 DNA: TGTGCCAGCAGCGTAGGTCCCAGGAGCTATGGCTACACCTTC
CDR3 protein: CASSVGPRSYGYTF
J gene: TRBJ1-2
clone size: .
D gene: .
V gene: TRBV9

CDR3 DNA: TGTGCCAGCAGCAAAGCGCGTGTGGGACAATCTAACTATGGCTACACCTTC
CDR3 protein: CASSKARVGQSNYGYTF
J gene: TRBJ1-2
clone size: few
D gene: .
V gene: TRBV21-1

CDR3 DNA: TGTGCCAGCAGCCAAGCCCCGGGACAGGGGGCCGAGCAGTACTTC
CDR3 protein: CASSQAPGQGAEQYF
J gene: TRBJ2-7
clone size: .
D gene: TRBD1
V gene: TRBV14

CDR3 DNA: TGCAGCGTTGCCCAGATCGAAGGGCGGAACATTCAGTACTTC
CDR3 protein: CSVAQIEGRNIQYF
J gene: TRBJ2-4
clone size: .
D gene: .
V gene: TRBV29-1

CDR3 DNA: TGTGCCAGCAGCCAAGCAATCGGGACAGGAGGTTCCTATGGCTACACCTTC
CDR3 protein: CASSQAIGTGGSYGYTF
J gene: TRBJ1-2
clone size: .
D gene: TRBD1
V gene: TRBV3-1

CDR3 DNA: TGTGCCAGCAGTGAAGTCTGGGGTGTCGGTGGCTACACCTTC
CDR3 protein: CASSEVWGVGGYTF
J gene: TRBJ1-2
clone size: .
D gene: .
V gene: TRBV6-4

CDR3 DNA: TGTGCCAGCAGCTTCTCCAAGAGCGAGCAGTACTTC
CDR3 protein: CASSFSKSEQYF
J gene: TRBJ2-7
clone size: few
D gene: .
V gene: TRBV12-3/TRBV12-4